The 11 T cell receptor beta chains listed next were all sequenced from one sample in a study of blood T cell repertoires in COVID-19. Sequencing used immunoSEQ multiplex PCR; TCRdb keeps in-frame clones, though not all of them. The data contain just over 250,000 clones, about 87% of them seen just once; the ten biggest clones take up 4%. What was sequenced was peripheral blood. Every receptor here comes from a man in his sixties who had recovered from COVID-19.

The V gene is TRBV5-5, the J gene TRBJ2-6; 7 bases align to TRBD2. The CDR3 extends over 16 amino acids. V lost 1 base and J lost 2; bases outside the gene matches: 3. Germline lookup yields CDR1 SGHKS and CDR2 YYEKEE (reference sequence). The DNA of the CDR3 is TGTGCCAGCAGCTTGTGGGAGGGAGCTGGGGCCAACGTCCTGACTTTC. Translation: CASSLWEGAGANVLTF.

V usage is TRBV15 and J usage is TRBJ2-1; tentatively, D is TRBD2 (6 bases). There are 15 residues in the CDR3. V was pared by 5 bases and J by 0 bases, with 11 bases between. Germline CDR1 and CDR2: LNHNV and YYDKDF (reference sequence). CDR3 residues: CATSFPGVSYNEQFF. The CDR3 DNA reads as TGTGCCACCAGCTTCCCGGGGGTCTCCTACAATGAGCAGTTCTTC.

The chain recombines TRBV6-5 with TRBJ2-7; a possible D gene is TRBD1 (6 bases). The CDR3 contains 15 residues. Germline lookup yields CDR1 MNHEY and CDR2 SVGAGI. Between the trimmed V and J ends, which lost 6 bases and 0 bases, there was a span of 15 bases. The CDR3 DNA follows: TGTGCCAGCAGGGACCACAGGGTAAGCTCCTACGAGCAGTACTTC. It encodes CASRDHRVSSYEQYF.

This sequence joins TRBV7-2 and TRBJ2-4, with D possibly being TRBD2 (5 bases). V gave up 5 bases and J gave up 0 bases, with 23 bases separating them. The CDR3 runs 19 residues. Germline CDR1 is SGHTA and CDR2 is FQGNSA. Here the CDR3 DNA reads TGTGCCAGCAGCCCAGATGGGGTCGGAGGAAGACTAGCCAAAAACATTCAGTACTTC. This gives the protein CASSPDGVGGRLAKNIQYF.

This sequence joins TRBV7-9 and TRBJ2-7; 7 nucleotides agree with TRBD1. Germline V gives CDR1 SEHNR, CDR2 FQNEAQ (reference sequence). CDR3 length: 11 residues. The junction had 9 bases not matched to a gene; V was cut back by 7 bases and J by 12 bases. The CDR3 DNA reads as TGTGCCAGCACCCTAAGGGGGCTTTGGTACTTC. This encodes CASTLRGLWYF.

The chain uses TRBV6-5 and TRBJ1-3; 8 bases align to TRBD1. Germline assignment: CDR1 MNHEY and CDR2 SVGAGI. This CDR3 region has 15 residues. V lost 2 bases and J lost 3; bases outside the gene matches: 3. The CDR3 loop reads CASSYGQGNGNTIYF. CDR3 nucleotides: TGTGCCAGCAGTTACGGACAGGGAAATGGAAACACCATATATTTT.

The rearrangement uses TRBV6-5 and TRBJ1-3; D is undetermined. The germline V and J ends were trimmed by 8 bases and 1 base, with 15 bases remaining between them. Germline V gene sequence: CDR1 MNHEY, CDR2 SVGAGI. The CDR3 has 15 amino acids. The CDR3 here is CASGIRGTSGNTIYF. The DNA for the CDR3 is TGTGCCAGCGGCATCCGGGGAACTTCTGGAAACACCATATATTTT.

The chain combines TRBV5-1 with TRBJ2-3; weak D call: TRBD2 (5 bases). The CDR3 is 14 residues long. Looked up from germline, CDR1 is SGHRS and CDR2 is YFSETQ. Trimming left V 5 bases short and J 3 bases short, with 13 bases between. CDR3: CASSSVSGTDTQYF. CDR3 sequence (DNA): TGCGCCAGCAGTTCAGTCTCGGGGACAGATACGCAGTATTTT.

This chain uses TRBV18 with TRBJ1-1; D is undetermined. This CDR3 region has 15 residues. Between the trimmed V and J ends, which lost 1 base and 3 bases, there was a span of 12 bases. Germline V gene sequence: CDR1 KGHSH, CDR2 LQKENI. CDR3 sequence reads: CASSPRGGRHTEAFF. CDR3 in DNA: TGTGCCAGCTCACCACGCGGAGGGAGGCACACTGAAGCTTTCTTT.

The chain combines TRBV18 with TRBJ1-1, with D perhaps matching TRBD1 (5 bases). Trimming pared 4 bases from V and 1 base from J, leaving 7 bases between. Germline V gene sequence: CDR1 KGHSH, CDR2 LQKENI. The CDR3 is 13 amino acids. DNA of the CDR3: TGTGCCAGCTCACAGGGGCAGAACACTGAAGCTTTCTTT. This translates into CASSQGQNTEAFF.

V and J are TRBV6-5 and TRBJ2-2; D is possibly TRBD1 (5 bases). CDR3 length equals 11 residues. Trimming took 9 bases from V and 5 from J, leaving 7 bases between them. Germline V lookup: CDR1 MNHEY, CDR2 SVGAGI. CDR3 DNA: TGTGCCAGTAGGGGAACCGGGGAGCTGTTTTTT. Translated, it gives CASRGTGELFF.